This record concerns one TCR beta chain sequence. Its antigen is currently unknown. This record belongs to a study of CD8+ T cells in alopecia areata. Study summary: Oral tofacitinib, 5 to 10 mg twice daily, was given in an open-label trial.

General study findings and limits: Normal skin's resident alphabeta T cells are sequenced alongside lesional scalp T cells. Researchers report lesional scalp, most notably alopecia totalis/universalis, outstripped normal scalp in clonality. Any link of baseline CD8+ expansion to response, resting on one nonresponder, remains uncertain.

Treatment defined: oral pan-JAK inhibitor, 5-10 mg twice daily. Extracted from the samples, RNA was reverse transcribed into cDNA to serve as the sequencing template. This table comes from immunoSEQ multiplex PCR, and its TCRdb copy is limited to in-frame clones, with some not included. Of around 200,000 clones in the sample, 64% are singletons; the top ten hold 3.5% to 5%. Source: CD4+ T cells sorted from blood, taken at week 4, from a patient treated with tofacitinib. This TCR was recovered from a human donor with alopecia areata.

The DNA for the CDR3 is TGTGCCACCGCCCCCCGGACGTTCGGGGAGCTGTTTTTT. It codes for CATAPRTFGELFF. V and J are TRBV14 and TRBJ2-2; D gene unclear. The CDR3 has 13 residues. The V gene's germline CDR1 is SGHDN and CDR2 FVKESK. V was clipped by 10 bases and J by 7 bases, with 16 bases between them.